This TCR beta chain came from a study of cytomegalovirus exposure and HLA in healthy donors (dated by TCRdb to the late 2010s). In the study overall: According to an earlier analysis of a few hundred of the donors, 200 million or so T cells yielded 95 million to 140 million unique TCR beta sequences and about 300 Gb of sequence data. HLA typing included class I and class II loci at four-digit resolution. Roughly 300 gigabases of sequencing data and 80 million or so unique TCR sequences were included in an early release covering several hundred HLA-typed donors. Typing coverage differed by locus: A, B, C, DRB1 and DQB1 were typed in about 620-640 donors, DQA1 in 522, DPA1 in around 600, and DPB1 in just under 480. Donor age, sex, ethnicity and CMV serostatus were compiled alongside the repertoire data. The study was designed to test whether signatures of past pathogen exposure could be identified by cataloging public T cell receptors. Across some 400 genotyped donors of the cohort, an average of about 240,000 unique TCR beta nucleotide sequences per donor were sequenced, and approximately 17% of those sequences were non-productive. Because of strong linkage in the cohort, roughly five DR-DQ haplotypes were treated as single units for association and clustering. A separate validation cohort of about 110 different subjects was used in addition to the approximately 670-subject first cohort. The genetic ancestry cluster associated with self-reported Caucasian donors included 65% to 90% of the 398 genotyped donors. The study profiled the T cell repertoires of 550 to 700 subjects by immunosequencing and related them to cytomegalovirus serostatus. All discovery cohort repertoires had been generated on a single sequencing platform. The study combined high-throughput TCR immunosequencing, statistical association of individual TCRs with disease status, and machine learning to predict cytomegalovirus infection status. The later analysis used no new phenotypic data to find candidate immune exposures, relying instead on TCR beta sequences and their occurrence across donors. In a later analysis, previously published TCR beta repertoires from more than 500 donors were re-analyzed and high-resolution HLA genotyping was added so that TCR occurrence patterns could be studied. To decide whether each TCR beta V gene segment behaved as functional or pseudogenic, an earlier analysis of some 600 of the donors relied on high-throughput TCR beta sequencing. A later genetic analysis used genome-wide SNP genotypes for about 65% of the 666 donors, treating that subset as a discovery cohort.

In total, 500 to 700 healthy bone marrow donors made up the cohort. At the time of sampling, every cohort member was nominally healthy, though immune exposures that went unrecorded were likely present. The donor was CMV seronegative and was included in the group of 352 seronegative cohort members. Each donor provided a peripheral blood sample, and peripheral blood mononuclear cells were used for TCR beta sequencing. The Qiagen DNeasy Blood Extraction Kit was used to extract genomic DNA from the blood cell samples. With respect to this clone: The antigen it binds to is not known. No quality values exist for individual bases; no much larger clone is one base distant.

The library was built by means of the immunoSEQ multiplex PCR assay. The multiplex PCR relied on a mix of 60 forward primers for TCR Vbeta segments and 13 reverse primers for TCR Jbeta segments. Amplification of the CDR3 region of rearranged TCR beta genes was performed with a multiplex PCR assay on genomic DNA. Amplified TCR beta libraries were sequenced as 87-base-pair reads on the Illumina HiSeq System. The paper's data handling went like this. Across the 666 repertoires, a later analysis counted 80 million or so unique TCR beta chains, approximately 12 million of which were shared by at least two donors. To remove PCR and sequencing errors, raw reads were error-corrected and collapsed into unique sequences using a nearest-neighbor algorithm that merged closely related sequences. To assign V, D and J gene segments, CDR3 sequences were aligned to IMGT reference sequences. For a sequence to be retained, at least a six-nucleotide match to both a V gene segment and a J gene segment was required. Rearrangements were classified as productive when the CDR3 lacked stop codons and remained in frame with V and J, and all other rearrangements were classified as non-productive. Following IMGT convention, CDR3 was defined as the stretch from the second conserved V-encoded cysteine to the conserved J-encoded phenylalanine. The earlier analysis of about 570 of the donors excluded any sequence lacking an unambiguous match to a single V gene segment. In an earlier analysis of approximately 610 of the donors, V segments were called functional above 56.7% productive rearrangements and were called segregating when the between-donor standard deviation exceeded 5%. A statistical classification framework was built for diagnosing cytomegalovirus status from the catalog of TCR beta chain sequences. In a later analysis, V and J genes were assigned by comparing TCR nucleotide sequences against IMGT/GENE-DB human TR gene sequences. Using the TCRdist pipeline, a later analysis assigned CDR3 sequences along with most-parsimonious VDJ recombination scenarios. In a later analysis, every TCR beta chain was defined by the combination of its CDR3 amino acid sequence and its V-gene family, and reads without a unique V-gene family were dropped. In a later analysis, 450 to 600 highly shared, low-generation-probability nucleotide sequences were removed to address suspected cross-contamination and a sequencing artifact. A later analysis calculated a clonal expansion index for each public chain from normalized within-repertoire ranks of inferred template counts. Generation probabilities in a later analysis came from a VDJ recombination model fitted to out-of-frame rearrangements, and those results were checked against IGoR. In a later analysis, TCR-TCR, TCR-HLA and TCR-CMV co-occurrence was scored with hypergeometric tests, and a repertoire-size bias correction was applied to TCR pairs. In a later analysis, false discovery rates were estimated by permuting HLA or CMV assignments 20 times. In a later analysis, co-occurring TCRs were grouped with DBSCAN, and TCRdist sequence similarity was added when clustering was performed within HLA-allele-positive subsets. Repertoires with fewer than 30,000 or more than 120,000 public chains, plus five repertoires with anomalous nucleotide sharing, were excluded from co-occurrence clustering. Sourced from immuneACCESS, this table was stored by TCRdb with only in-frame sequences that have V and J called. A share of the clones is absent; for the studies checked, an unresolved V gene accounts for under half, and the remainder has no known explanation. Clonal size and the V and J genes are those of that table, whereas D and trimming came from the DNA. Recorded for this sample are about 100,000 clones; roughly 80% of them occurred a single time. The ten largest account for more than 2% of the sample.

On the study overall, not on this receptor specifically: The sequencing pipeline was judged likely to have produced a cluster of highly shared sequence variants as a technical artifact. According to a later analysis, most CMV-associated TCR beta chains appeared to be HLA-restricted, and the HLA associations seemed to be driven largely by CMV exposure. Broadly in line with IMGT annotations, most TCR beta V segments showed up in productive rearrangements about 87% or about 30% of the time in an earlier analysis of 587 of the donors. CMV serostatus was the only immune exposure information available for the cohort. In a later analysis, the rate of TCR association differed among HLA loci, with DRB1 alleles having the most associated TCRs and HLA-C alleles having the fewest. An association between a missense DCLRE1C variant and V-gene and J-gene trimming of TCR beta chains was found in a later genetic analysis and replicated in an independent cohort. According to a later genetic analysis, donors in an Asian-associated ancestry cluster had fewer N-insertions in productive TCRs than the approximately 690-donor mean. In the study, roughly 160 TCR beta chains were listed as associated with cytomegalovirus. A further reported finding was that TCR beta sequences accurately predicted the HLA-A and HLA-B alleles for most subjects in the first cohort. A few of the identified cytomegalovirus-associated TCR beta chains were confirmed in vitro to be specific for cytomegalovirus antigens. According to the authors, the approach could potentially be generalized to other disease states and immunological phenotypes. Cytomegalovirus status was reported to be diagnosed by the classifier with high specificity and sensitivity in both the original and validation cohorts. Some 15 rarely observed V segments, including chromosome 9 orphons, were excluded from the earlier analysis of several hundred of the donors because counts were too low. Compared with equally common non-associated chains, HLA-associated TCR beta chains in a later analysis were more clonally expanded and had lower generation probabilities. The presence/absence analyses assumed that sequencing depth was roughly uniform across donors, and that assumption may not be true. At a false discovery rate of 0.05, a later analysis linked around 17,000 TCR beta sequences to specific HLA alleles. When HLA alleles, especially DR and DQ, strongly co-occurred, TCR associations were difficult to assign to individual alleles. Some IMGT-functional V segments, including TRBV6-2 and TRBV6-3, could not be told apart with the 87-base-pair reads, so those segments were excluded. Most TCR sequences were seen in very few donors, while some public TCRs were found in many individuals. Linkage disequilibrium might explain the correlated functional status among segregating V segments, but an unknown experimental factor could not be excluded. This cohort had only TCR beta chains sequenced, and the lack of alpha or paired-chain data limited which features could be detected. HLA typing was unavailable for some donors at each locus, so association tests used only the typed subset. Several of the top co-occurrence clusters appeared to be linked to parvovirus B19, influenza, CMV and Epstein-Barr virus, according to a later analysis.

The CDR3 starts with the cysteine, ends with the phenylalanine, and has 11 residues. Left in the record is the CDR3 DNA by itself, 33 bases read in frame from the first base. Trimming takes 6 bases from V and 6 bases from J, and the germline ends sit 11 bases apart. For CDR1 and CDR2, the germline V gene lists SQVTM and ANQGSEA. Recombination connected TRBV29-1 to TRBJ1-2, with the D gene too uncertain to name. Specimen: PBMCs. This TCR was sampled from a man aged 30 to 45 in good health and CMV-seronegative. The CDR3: CSVAPTDGYTF. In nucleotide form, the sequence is TGCAGCGTGGCCCCCACAGATGGCTACACCTTC. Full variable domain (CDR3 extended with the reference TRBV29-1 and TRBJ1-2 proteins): SAVISQKPSRDICQRGTSLTIQCQVDSQVTMMFWYRQQPGQSLTLIATANQGSEATYESGFVIDKFPISRPNLTFSTLTVSNMSPEDSSIYLCSVAPTDGYTFGSGTRLTVV.